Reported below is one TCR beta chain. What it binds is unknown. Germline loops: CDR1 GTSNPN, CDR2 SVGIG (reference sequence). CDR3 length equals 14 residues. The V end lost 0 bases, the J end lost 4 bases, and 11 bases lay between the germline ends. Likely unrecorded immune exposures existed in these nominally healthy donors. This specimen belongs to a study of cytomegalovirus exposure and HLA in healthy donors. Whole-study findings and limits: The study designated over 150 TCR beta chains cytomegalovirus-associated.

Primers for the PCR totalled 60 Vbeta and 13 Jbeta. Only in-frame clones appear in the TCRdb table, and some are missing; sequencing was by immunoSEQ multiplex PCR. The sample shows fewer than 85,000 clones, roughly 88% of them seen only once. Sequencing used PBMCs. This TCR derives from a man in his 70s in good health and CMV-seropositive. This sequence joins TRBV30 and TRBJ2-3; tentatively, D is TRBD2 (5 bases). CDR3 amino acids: CAWSVRGSSDTQYF. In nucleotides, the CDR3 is TGTGCCTGGAGTGTACGGGGTAGTTCAGATACGCAGTATTTT. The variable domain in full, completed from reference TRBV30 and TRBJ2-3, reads SQTIHQWPATLVQPVGSPLSLECTVEGTSNPNLYWYRQAAGRGLQLLFYSVGIGQISSEVPQNLSASRPQDRQFILSSKKLLLSDSGFYLCAWSVRGSSDTQYFGPGTRLTVL.